The rows below give T cell receptor beta chains drawn from one sample of a study of metastatic and nonmetastatic thyroid tumors. TCRdb reassembled clones from the PCR reads with MiXCR. The table lists some 33,000 clones, roughly 7.1% of them singletons, with around 44% in the top ten. The material sequenced was blood. The receptors were gathered from a female donor with papillary thyroid cancer or a benign thyroid nodule (not recorded which). Some clones in this sample may be carry-over from other donors' samples. The CDR3 runs from the conserved cysteine through the conserved F or W. Each record gives: J gene, D gene, V gene, clone size, CDR3 protein, CDR3 DNA. D genes are given only for firm matches. Size is stated as how often the clone was seen (once, few, many) or a class if it is expanded.

j_gene: TRBJ1-5
d_gene: TRBD1
v_gene: TRBV4-2
abundance: many
CDR3aa: CASSLTGGGSNQPQHF
CDR3nt: TGTGCCAGCAGTCTCACAGGGGGCGGGAGCAATCAGCCCCAGCATTTT

j_gene: TRBJ1-1
d_gene: -
v_gene: TRBV27
abundance: many
CDR3aa: CASSGAAGVAFF
CDR3nt: TGTGCCAGCAGTGGGGCCGCGGGGGTTGCTTTCTTT

j_gene: TRBJ2-7
d_gene: TRBD2
v_gene: TRBV20-1
abundance: many
CDR3aa: CSARGASGRASLEQYF
CDR3nt: TGCAGTGCTAGAGGGGCTAGCGGGAGAGCTTCGCTTGAGCAGTACTTC

j_gene: TRBJ2-3
d_gene: -
v_gene: TRBV19
abundance: many
CDR3aa: CASSTAWTLLTDTQYF
CDR3nt: TGTGCCAGTAGTACCGCATGGACTCTTCTCACAGATACGCAGTATTTT

j_gene: TRBJ2-4
d_gene: -
v_gene: TRBV20-1
abundance: many
CDR3aa: CSARVYQRTDKNIQYF
CDR3nt: TGCAGTGCTAGAGTATACCAGAGGACAGATAAAAACATTCAGTACTTC

j_gene: TRBJ2-3
d_gene: TRBD1
v_gene: TRBV12-3/TRBV12-4
abundance: many
CDR3aa: CASSYGQGVTSTDTQYF
CDR3nt: TGTGCCAGCAGTTATGGACAGGGGGTTACTAGCACAGATACGCAGTATTTT

j_gene: TRBJ1-5
d_gene: TRBD1
v_gene: TRBV2
abundance: many
CDR3aa: CASSRTGNGNQPQHF
CDR3nt: TGTGCCAGCAGCCGGACAGGGAATGGCAATCAGCCCCAGCATTTT

j_gene: TRBJ2-7
d_gene: -
v_gene: TRBV12-3/TRBV12-4
abundance: many
CDR3aa: CASSFVGGWEQYF
CDR3nt: TGTGCCAGCAGTTTTGTTGGGGGGTGGGAGCAGTACTTC

j_gene: TRBJ1-3
d_gene: -
v_gene: TRBV6-5
abundance: many
CDR3aa: CASSYSSISSGNTIYF
CDR3nt: TGTGCCAGCAGTTACTCGTCCATCTCCTCTGGAAACACCATATATTTT

j_gene: TRBJ1-1
d_gene: -
v_gene: TRBV5-1
abundance: many
CDR3aa: CASSRGAANTEAFF
CDR3nt: TGCGCCAGCAGCAGGGGGGCCGCGAACACTGAAGCTTTCTTT

j_gene: TRBJ1-6
d_gene: TRBD1
v_gene: TRBV13
abundance: many
CDR3aa: CASSSPGGFVTNSPLHF
CDR3nt: TGTGCCAGCAGCTCTCCAGGGGGTTTCGTGACGAATTCACCCCTCCACTTT

j_gene: TRBJ2-1
d_gene: TRBD2
v_gene: TRBV3-1
abundance: few
CDR3aa: CASSQVQPWTSANYNEQFF
CDR3nt: TGTGCCAGCAGCCAAGTCCAACCTTGGACTAGCGCTAATTACAATGAGCAGTTCTTC

j_gene: TRBJ2-6
d_gene: TRBD1
v_gene: TRBV20-1
abundance: many
CDR3aa: CSASNRGQSGANVLTF
CDR3nt: TGCAGTGCTAGCAACAGGGGGCAGTCTGGGGCCAACGTCCTGACTTTC

j_gene: TRBJ1-1
d_gene: -
v_gene: TRBV20-1
abundance: many
CDR3aa: CSAPFTGRSVLNTEAFF
CDR3nt: TGCAGTGCGCCTTTTACAGGGCGTTCCGTTCTGAACACTGAAGCTTTCTTT

j_gene: TRBJ1-5
d_gene: TRBD1
v_gene: TRBV7-8
abundance: many
CDR3aa: CASSLQTGSNQPQHF
CDR3nt: TGTGCCAGCAGCTTACAGACAGGGAGCAATCAGCCCCAGCATTTT

j_gene: TRBJ2-1
d_gene: -
v_gene: TRBV10-3
abundance: many
CDR3aa: CAISEHGGNNEQFF
CDR3nt: TGTGCCATCAGTGAGCATGGCGGTAACAATGAGCAGTTCTTC

j_gene: TRBJ2-2
d_gene: -
v_gene: TRBV7-9
abundance: many
CDR3aa: CASSLAPGELFF
CDR3nt: TGTGCCAGCAGCTTGGCCCCCGGGGAGCTGTTTTTT

j_gene: TRBJ2-5
d_gene: TRBD2
v_gene: TRBV12-3/TRBV12-4
abundance: many
CDR3aa: CASSLASGGGQETQYF
CDR3nt: TGTGCCAGCAGTTTAGCATCCGGGGGGGGACAAGAGACCCAGTACTTC

j_gene: TRBJ1-4
d_gene: -
v_gene: TRBV6-1
abundance: many
CDR3aa: CASSYGYELFF
CDR3nt: TGTGCCAGCAGTTATGGCTATGAACTGTTTTTT

j_gene: TRBJ1-5
d_gene: -
v_gene: TRBV6-1
abundance: many
CDR3aa: CASSDPPGGGSQPQHF
CDR3nt: TGTGCCAGCAGTGACCCCCCCGGGGGCGGGAGTCAGCCCCAGCATTTT

j_gene: TRBJ1-6
d_gene: -
v_gene: TRBV7-9
abundance: many
CDR3aa: CASSSTFSPLHF
CDR3nt: TGTGCCAGCAGCTCCACCTTTTCACCCCTCCACTTT

j_gene: TRBJ2-5
d_gene: -
v_gene: TRBV5-1
abundance: many
CDR3aa: CASSTSGGGQETQYF
CDR3nt: TGCGCCAGCAGCACCTCGGGTGGGGGCCAAGAGACCCAGTACTTC

j_gene: TRBJ2-5
d_gene: -
v_gene: TRBV14
abundance: many
CDR3aa: CASSQLVQETQYF
CDR3nt: TGTGCCAGCAGCCAATTAGTACAAGAGACCCAGTACTTC

j_gene: TRBJ2-1
d_gene: TRBD1
v_gene: TRBV6-2/TRBV6-3
abundance: many
CDR3aa: CASSYAGTGIFDEQFF
CDR3nt: TGTGCCAGCAGTTACGCCGGGACAGGGATCTTCGATGAGCAGTTCTTC

j_gene: TRBJ1-6
d_gene: -
v_gene: TRBV9
abundance: many
CDR3aa: CASSGGDPNSPLHF
CDR3nt: TGTGCCAGCAGCGGGGGGGACCCGAATTCACCCCTCCACTTT

j_gene: TRBJ1-3
d_gene: -
v_gene: TRBV6-1
abundance: many
CDR3aa: CASSEVQGEGNTIYF
CDR3nt: TGTGCCAGCAGTGAAGTCCAGGGCGAAGGAAACACCATATATTTT

j_gene: TRBJ2-3
d_gene: -
v_gene: TRBV20-1
abundance: many
CDR3aa: CSARTARATDTQYF
CDR3nt: TGCAGTGCTAGAACGGCCAGGGCCACAGATACGCAGTATTTT

j_gene: TRBJ2-6
d_gene: -
v_gene: TRBV20-1
abundance: many
CDR3aa: CSARDLRVGANVLTF
CDR3nt: TGCAGTGCTAGAGATTTGAGGGTTGGGGCCAACGTCCTGACTTTC

j_gene: TRBJ1-4
d_gene: -
v_gene: TRBV4-1
abundance: many
CDR3aa: CASRFSPGVNEKLFF
CDR3nt: TGCGCCAGCAGATTTTCCCCCGGGGTTAATGAAAAACTGTTTTTT

j_gene: TRBJ2-3
d_gene: -
v_gene: TRBV12-3/TRBV12-4
abundance: many
CDR3aa: CASSFSEADTQYF
CDR3nt: TGTGCCAGCAGTTTCTCGGAGGCAGATACGCAGTATTTT

j_gene: TRBJ2-2
d_gene: -
v_gene: TRBV7-3
abundance: many
CDR3aa: CASSITRGSTGELFF
CDR3nt: TGTGCCAGCAGCATAACGAGGGGGAGCACCGGGGAGCTGTTTTTT

j_gene: TRBJ2-1
d_gene: -
v_gene: TRBV11-3
abundance: many
CDR3aa: CASSLAGSGTYNEQFF
CDR3nt: TGTGCCAGCAGCTTAGCGGGTAGCGGCACCTACAATGAGCAGTTCTTC

j_gene: TRBJ2-1
d_gene: TRBD2
v_gene: TRBV12-3/TRBV12-4
abundance: many
CDR3aa: CASSRGDPYNEQFF
CDR3nt: TGTGCCAGCTCGCGGGGGGACCCCTACAATGAGCAGTTCTTC

j_gene: TRBJ2-7
d_gene: -
v_gene: TRBV7-2
abundance: many
CDR3aa: CASSLDVLRKYF
CDR3nt: TGTGCCAGCAGCTTAGACGTCCTGCGGAAGTACTTC

j_gene: TRBJ1-4
d_gene: -
v_gene: TRBV6-1
abundance: many
CDR3aa: CASTRTPSTNEKLFF
CDR3nt: TGTGCCAGCACCCGTACCCCCTCAACTAATGAAAAACTGTTTTTT

j_gene: TRBJ2-1
d_gene: -
v_gene: TRBV11-2
abundance: many
CDR3aa: CASSSLGNEQFF
CDR3nt: TGTGCCAGCAGCTCCCTTGGCAATGAGCAGTTCTTC

j_gene: TRBJ1-1
d_gene: -
v_gene: TRBV29-1
abundance: many
CDR3aa: CSVGDGLNTEAFF
CDR3nt: TGCAGCGTTGGGGACGGACTGAACACTGAAGCTTTCTTT

j_gene: TRBJ2-7
d_gene: TRBD1
v_gene: TRBV14
abundance: many
CDR3aa: CASSRGQSFYEQYF
CDR3nt: TGTGCCAGCAGCCGGGGACAGAGTTTCTACGAGCAGTACTTC

j_gene: TRBJ2-1
d_gene: -
v_gene: TRBV2
abundance: many
CDR3aa: CASSVAFGQFF
CDR3nt: TGTGCCAGCAGTGTGGCTTTTGGGCAGTTCTTC

j_gene: TRBJ2-7
d_gene: TRBD2
v_gene: TRBV27
abundance: many
CDR3aa: CASSFAGLAVHPYEQYF
CDR3nt: TGTGCCAGCAGTTTTGCAGGACTAGCGGTTCATCCCTACGAGCAGTACTTC

j_gene: TRBJ1-2
d_gene: -
v_gene: TRBV10-3
abundance: many
CDR3aa: CAIATGPLYGYTF
CDR3nt: TGTGCCATTGCGACAGGTCCCCTTTATGGCTACACCTTC

j_gene: TRBJ2-1
d_gene: -
v_gene: TRBV12-3/TRBV12-4
abundance: many
CDR3aa: CASSLFSGAGTGYNEQFF
CDR3nt: TGTGCCAGCAGTTTATTTTCGGGGGCAGGCACGGGTTACAATGAGCAGTTCTTC